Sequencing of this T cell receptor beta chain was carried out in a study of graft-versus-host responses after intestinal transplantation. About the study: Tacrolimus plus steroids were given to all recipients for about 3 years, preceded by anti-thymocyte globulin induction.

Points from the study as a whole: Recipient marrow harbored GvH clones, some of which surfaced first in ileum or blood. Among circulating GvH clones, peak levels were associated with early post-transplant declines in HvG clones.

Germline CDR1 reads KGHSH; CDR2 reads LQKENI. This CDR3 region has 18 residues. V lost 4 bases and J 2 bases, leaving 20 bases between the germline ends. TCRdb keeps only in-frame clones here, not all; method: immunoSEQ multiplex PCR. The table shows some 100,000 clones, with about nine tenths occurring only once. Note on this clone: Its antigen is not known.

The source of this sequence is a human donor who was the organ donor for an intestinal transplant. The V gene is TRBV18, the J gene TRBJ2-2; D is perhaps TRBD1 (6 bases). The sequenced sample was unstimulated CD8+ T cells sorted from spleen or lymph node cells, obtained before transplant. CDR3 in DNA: TGTGCCAGCTCACGGGACATCTCTAACTCCATCAACACCGGGGAGCTGTTTTTT. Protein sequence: CASSRDISNSINTGELFF.